This section outlines one TCR beta chain sequence together with its context. Its antigen is still unknown. The entry originates in a study of a mutant IDH1 vaccine in newly diagnosed glioma. Study-level information: Week 35 was safety follow-up visit V12; week 47 was end-of-study visit V13.

Sequenced by immunoSEQ multiplex PCR; TCRdb stores in-frame clones only, minus some. Seen here are tens of thousands of clones, around 60% observed once, and the top ten hold around 4.8%. Described time point: week 47, end of study. Each dose delivered 300 ug of mutant IDH1 20-mer peptide subcutaneously with imiquimod. V shed 3 bases and J shed 7 bases, with 13 bases lying between them. This CDR3 comprises 15 residues. The chain combines TRBV23-1 with TRBJ1-6; possible D gene TRBD1, 5 bases. TRBV23-1 is annotated as an ORF whose role is uncertain. Sample: peripheral blood mononuclear cells (PBMCs), taken from a glioma patient whose treatment included an IDH1 peptide vaccine. The TCR sequence derives from a man aged 40-49 years with glioma. Some clones in this sample may be carry-over from other donors' samples. CDR3 in amino acids: CASSQTLGRNSPLHF. The CDR3 DNA is TGCGCCAGCAGTCAGACTTTGGGACGGAATTCACCCCTCCACTTT.